The source of this TCR beta chain is a study of OX40 agonist ivuxolimab in advanced cancers. Overall study context: Patients were given ivuxolimab, an antibody that agonizes OX40 (CD134).

This clone occurred once. V dropped 6 bases and J dropped 1 base, with 10 bases sitting between them. The CDR3 extends over 14 amino acids. Germline V gives CDR1 MDHEN, CDR2 SYDVKM. The repertoire was sequenced with immunoSEQ multiplex PCR; TCRdb's copy has only in-frame clones and lacks some. The sample includes tens of thousands of clones, approximately 81% of them seen just once. The material sequenced was CD4+ or CD8+ T cells sorted from blood, taken in a trial of the OX40 agonist ivuxolimab. This receptor was taken from an adult with an advanced solid tumor such as melanoma, head and neck, liver or kidney cancer. The chain has TRBV28 and TRBJ1-3; D gene uncertain. This chain's CDR3 is CASRADGSGNTIYF. The CDR3 DNA reads TGTGCCAGCAGAGCGGATGGGTCTGGAAACACCATATATTTT. Drawing the rest from reference TRBV28 and TRBJ1-3, the complete variable domain is DVKVTQSSRYLVKRTGEKVFLECVQDMDHENMFWYRQDPGLGLRLIYFSYDVKMKEKGDIPEGYSVSREKKERFSLILESASTNQTSMYLCASRADGSGNTIYFGEGSWLTVV.